This TCR beta chain was sequenced in a study of blood T cell repertoires in COVID-19. Study in general: Samples came from the United States, Italy and Spain, spanning acute and convalescent COVID-19. T cells, B-cell-depleted T cells, or PBMCs supplied cDNA or gDNA.

CDR3 length: 15 residues. Germline CDR1 and CDR2: MNHNS and SASEGT. V lost 2 bases and J lost 4, with 14 bases in between. As processed by the authors: Quantification of nucleated cells was approximated via reference gene primer amplification. Some clones are missing from TCRdb's copy, which holds only in-frame ones; the method was immunoSEQ multiplex PCR. That table gives V, J and clone size, and the DNA gave D and trimming. This sample has around 140,000 clones; around nine tenths occur once, and the top ten carry more than 15%. The chain uses TRBV6-1 and TRBJ2-5; possible D gene TRBD1, 6 bases. What was sequenced was peripheral blood. The receptor's source is a man in his forties or fifties with active or convalescent COVID-19. The CDR3 here is CASSEPTGLGETQYF. The CDR3 bases are TGTGCCAGCAGTGAACCTACAGGGCTGGGAGAGACCCAGTACTTC.